Listed here are 31 T cell receptor beta chains from one sample, sequenced in a study of response to subunit inactivated influenza vaccine. TCRdb re-called the RT-PCR reads through MiXCR, storing one row per CDR3 protein. In the table there are 500,000 to 600,000 distinct CDR3 sequences, approximately 7.1% of which are singletons. The input for sequencing was PBMCs from blood, taken less than 30 months after vaccination. The receptors originated from a man aged 50 to 69 who received an inactivated influenza vaccine.

This clonotype was detected ten times or more. This chain joins TRBV5-1 and TRBJ1-5, with 11 bases matching TRBD1. The CDR3 consists of 15 residues. CDR1 is SGHRS, CDR2 YFSETQ, per germline. The V segment lost 8 bases and the J segment 9 bases; nucleotides outside the gene matches: 13. CDR3: CARPRSGQGGRPQHF. The DNA of the CDR3 is TGCGCCAGACCTCGATCGGGACAGGGGGGCCGGCCCCAGCATTTT. The full variable domain, with the rest looked up from reference TRBV5-1 and TRBJ1-5, is KAGVTQTPRYLIKTRGQQVTLSCSPISGHRSVSWYQQTPGQGLQFLFEYFSETQRNKGNFPGRFSGRQFSNSRSEMNVSTLELGDSALYLCARPRSGQGGRPQHFGDGTRLSIL.

The genes are TRBV6-6 and TRBJ1-5; D is unclear. With 6 bases removed from V and 5 bases from J, the gap between germline ends came to 11 bases. The CDR3 runs 13 residues. In germline, CDR1 is MNHNY, CDR2 SVGAGI (reference sequence). The CDR3 sequence: CASSRTMHQPQHF. The CDR3 DNA is TGTGCCAGCAGCCGGACCATGCATCAGCCCCAGCATTTT.

The chain employs TRBV9 and TRBJ2-3; weak D call: TRBD2 (5 bases). The CDR3 is made up of 18 amino acids. The germline V and J ends were trimmed by 4 bases and 1 base, with 22 bases remaining between them. Per germline, CDR1 SGDLS and CDR2 YYNGEE. The CDR3 loop is CASSPTVRVLGGTDTQYF. DNA for the CDR3: TGTGCCAGCAGCCCGACGGTTAGGGTCCTCGGGGGCACAGATACGCAGTATTTT.

This clonotype showed up just a few times. The V call is TRBV29-1, the J call TRBJ2-3; D possibly corresponds to TRBD2 (6 bases). The CDR3 spans 13 residues. Germline CDR1 reads SQVTM; CDR2 reads ANQGSEA. The V gene lost 5 bases and the J gene lost 3 bases, with 12 bases spanning the gap. Written as DNA, the CDR3 is TGCAGCGTTAAACTTGGGAGGACAGATACGCAGTATTTT. This translates into CSVKLGRTDTQYF.

The genes are TRBV5-4 and TRBJ1-1, with TRBD1 matching 9 bases. V was pared by 1 base and J by 0 bases, with 13 bases of the junction left unmatched. Germline V CDR1 and CDR2: SGHNT, YYREEE (reference sequence). This CDR3 contains 19 residues. CDR3 sequence reads: CASSLRFGGQGLLNTEAFF. The CDR3 DNA is TGTGCCAGCAGCTTGCGTTTTGGGGGACAGGGCCTGTTGAACACTGAAGCTTTCTTT. Full variable domain (remainder filled in from reference TRBV5-4 and TRBJ1-1): ETGVTQSPTHLIKTRGQQVTLRCSSQSGHNTVSWYQQALGQGPQFIFQYYREEENGRGNFPPRFSGLQFPNYSSELNVNALELDDSALYLCASSLRFGGQGLLNTEAFFGQGTRLTVV.

About this clonotype itself: The CDR3 ends on some other residue instead of the conserved phenylalanine or tryptophan, so this is likely a read error. The chain carries TRBV20-1 and TRBJ2-5; no clear D gene. CDR1 is DFQATT and CDR2 is SNEGSKA in the germline V gene (reference sequence). The CDR3 runs to 11 residues. Trimming took off 6 bases at V and 4 bases at J, with 9 bases between the two ends. The CDR3 bases are TGCAGTGCGAGGATAGTAGAGACCCAGTACTCC. Translation gives CSARIVETQYS.

The CDR3 DNA follows: TGTGCCAGCAGCTTCTTTGACAGGAGAGAGACCCAGTACTTC. Translated, it gives CASSFFDRRETQYF. The V and J genes are TRBV7-9 and TRBJ2-5, with D tentatively TRBD1 (6 bases). Trimming pared 3 bases from V and 4 bases from J, leaving 12 bases between. Germline V gene data show CDR1 as SEHNR and CDR2 as FQNEAQ (reference sequence). The CDR3 length is 14 residues. Based on the CDR3 plus reference TRBV7-9 and TRBJ2-5, the full variable domain is DTGVSQNPRHKITKRGQNVTFRCDPISEHNRLYWYRQTLGQGPEFLTYFQNEAQLEKSRLLSDRFSAERPKGSFSTLEIQRTEQGDSAMYLCASSFFDRRETQYFGPGTRLLVL.

In its sample, this clonotype was seen a few times. The CDR3 DNA is TGCGCCAGCAGCCAAGATCGAACTTCTAGCCAAGAGACCCAGTACTTC. It codes for CASSQDRTSSQETQYF. The chain links TRBV4-3 to TRBJ2-5; D not certain. Trimming left V 0 bases short and J 1 base short, with 12 bases between. The germline V gene encodes CDR1 LGHNA and CDR2 YSLEER. The CDR3 is made up of 16 amino acids.

J is TRBJ2-7 and V is TRBV4-2; TRBD2 aligns across 14 bases. CDR1 LGHNA and CDR2 YNFKEQ come from the germline V gene. This CDR3 is built from 17 residues. With V trimmed by 4 bases and J by 4 bases, 9 bases remained unmatched. The DNA for the CDR3 is TGTGCCAGCAGCCCCAGAGGACTAGCGGGGGGATCATACGAGCAGTACTTC. It specifies CASSPRGLAGGSYEQYF.

This clonotype was counted once. The chain couples TRBV27 to TRBJ2-6; tentatively, D is TRBD1 (5 bases). Germline-derived CDR1 and CDR2 are MNHEY and SMNVEV (reference sequence). The CDR3 runs 17 residues. V lost 3 bases, J lost 2 bases, and 14 bases lay in between. The CDR3 spells CASSFVQGRAGANVLTF. The CDR3 coding sequence is TGTGCCAGCAGTTTTGTCCAGGGAAGGGCTGGGGCCAACGTCCTGACTTTC.

The V and J genes are TRBV7-2 and TRBJ2-1, with D possibly being TRBD2 (7 bases). The CDR3 is 16 amino acids. V was pared by 5 bases and J by 1 base, with 15 bases between. The germline V gene has CDR1 SGHTA and CDR2 FQGNSA. The CDR3 loop is CASSPIEGGSYNEQFF. The CDR3 DNA reads as TGTGCCAGCAGCCCCATAGAGGGGGGGTCCTACAATGAGCAGTTCTTC.

This chain links TRBV20-1 with TRBJ2-1; D is undetermined. Per germline, CDR1 DFQATT and CDR2 SNEGSKA (reference sequence). The V end lost 5 bases, the J end lost 3 bases, and 17 bases lay between the germline ends. CDR3 length: 15 residues. The CDR3 is CSALPLLLVYNEQFF. CDR3 nucleotides: TGCAGTGCTTTACCACTCCTACTTGTCTACAATGAGCAGTTCTTC.

The chain has TRBV12-3 or TRBV12-4 and TRBJ2-7; TRBD1 might be the D (5 bases). Trimming left V 3 bases short and J 1 base short, with 10 bases between. The CDR3 sequence is 14 residues long. This CDR3 is CASSFRRTSYEQYF. In nucleotides, the CDR3 is TGTGCCAGCAGTTTTCGACGGACATCCTACGAGCAGTACTTC.

This chain connects TRBV9 to TRBJ2-1; 10 nucleotides line up with TRBD1. The CDR3 spans 16 residues. The V and J ends lost 2 bases and 2 bases, in that order; junction bases with no gene match: 4. Germline V CDR1 and CDR2: SGDLS, YYNGEE. CDR3 loop: CASSVAGTGAYNEQFF. The CDR3, as DNA: TGTGCCAGCAGCGTCGCCGGGACAGGGGCCTACAATGAGCAGTTCTTC.

This clonotype occurred a few times. This chain connects TRBV29-1 to TRBJ2-4, with 9 bases fitting TRBD1. Germline V lookup: CDR1 SQVTM, CDR2 ANQGSEA. The CDR3 runs 16 residues. V dropped 7 bases and J dropped 1; count of bases not matched to a gene: 11. The DNA of the CDR3 is TGCAGCGGGGCGTACGGGACAGGGTTTGCCAAAAACATTCAGTACTTC. Its protein product is CSGAYGTGFAKNIQYF.

There are many counts of this clonotype. The chain recombines TRBV7-2 with TRBJ2-1; possibly TRBD1 for D (6 bases). Trimming took 4 bases from V and 6 from J, leaving 19 bases between them. Germline V gene sequence: CDR1 SGHTA, CDR2 FQGNSA. The CDR3 has 16 amino acids. In DNA, the CDR3 is TGTGCCAGCAGCTCGCAGGGGCCCTCAGGATCCAATGAGCAGTTCTTC. It encodes CASSSQGPSGSNEQFF.

The CDR3 reads CASLGLAQETQYF. CDR3 coding DNA: TGTGCCAGCCTCGGACTAGCCCAAGAGACCCAGTACTTC. This sequence joins TRBV6-1 and TRBJ2-5; 8 positions match TRBD2. J lost 1 base, V lost 8 bases, and 3 bases had no gene match. Germline CDR1 reads MNHNS; CDR2 reads SASEGT. This CDR3 is 13 amino acids long.

This clonotype was counted many times. The CDR3 here is CASSFKAGGYYNEQFF. The CDR3 bases are TGTGCCAGCAGTTTTAAGGCGGGAGGATACTACAATGAGCAGTTCTTC. The J gene is TRBJ2-1, the V gene TRBV12-3 or TRBV12-4, with TRBD2 matching 8 bases. The CDR3 extends over 16 amino acids. The V and J ends lost 3 bases and 3 bases, in that order; junction bases with no gene match: 7.

This clonotype was counted only a few times. This rearrangement joins TRBV10-3 to TRBJ2-1; 7 nucleotides agree with TRBD2. V was pared by 0 bases and J by 3 bases, with 5 bases of the junction left unmatched. Germline V gives CDR1 ENHRY, CDR2 SYGVKD. The CDR3 totals 16 residues. The CDR3 bases are TGTGCCATCAGTGAGTCGGCGGGGGTCTTCTACAATGAGCAGTTCTTC. It yields the protein CAISESAGVFYNEQFF.

This clonotype was seen more than once but under ten times. The chain links TRBV4-3 to TRBJ2-1; D might be TRBD2 (5 bases). Germline CDR1 reads LGHNA; CDR2 reads YSLEER. V was clipped by 4 bases and J by 4 bases, with 26 bases between them. The CDR3 spans 19 residues. CDR3 residues: CASSPKFDVSAGVYNEQFF. For the CDR3, the DNA is TGCGCCAGCAGCCCTAAGTTTGATGTGTCGGCGGGCGTATACAATGAGCAGTTCTTC.

This clonotype was recorded a few times. The gene calls are TRBV7-2 and TRBJ2-1; no firm D call. Trimming left V 11 bases short and J 2 bases short, with 16 bases between. The CDR3 covers 14 residues. The germline gives CDR1 SGHTA, CDR2 FQGNSA. The CDR3 region is CASSWAGAYNEQFF. The CDR3 DNA is TGTGCCTCCTCGTGGGCAGGCGCCTACAATGAGCAGTTCTTC.

This clonotype was found a few times. The CDR3 DNA reads as TGTGCCAGCAGTTTACGCCTGGGACAGCCGAACACTGAAGCTTTCTTT. Translated, it gives CASSLRLGQPNTEAFF. J is TRBJ1-1 and V is TRBV28; 7 positions agree with TRBD1. The germline V gene has CDR1 MDHEN and CDR2 SYDVKM. V gave up 2 bases and J gave up 1 base; unmatched junction bases: 7. The CDR3 has 16 amino acids.

This clonotype appeared a few times. This chain connects TRBV20-1 to TRBJ2-7; 11 positions agree with TRBD2. V was clipped by 5 bases and J by 4 bases; unmatched bases: 7. The V gene's germline CDR1 is DFQATT and CDR2 SNEGSKA (reference sequence). The CDR3 runs to 14 residues. CDR3 amino acids: CSAYLAGGSYEQYF. The CDR3 DNA follows: TGCAGTGCTTATCTAGCGGGGGGATCGTACGAGCAGTACTTC.

This clonotype was observed many times. The chain recombines TRBV15 with TRBJ2-6; D may be TRBD1 (5 bases). CDR3 length: 17 amino acids. Trimming shortened V by 0 bases and J by 0 bases, and 9 bases separated the two germline ends. Germline CDR1 LNHNV, CDR2 YYDKDF (reference sequence). The CDR3 DNA reads TGTGCCACCAGCAGAGAGGCAGGGAACTCTGGGGCCAACGTCCTGACTTTC. As protein: CATSREAGNSGANVLTF.

The chain has TRBV5-1 and TRBJ2-3; TRBD1 aligns across 8 bases. The germline V gene has CDR1 SGHRS and CDR2 YFSETQ. This CDR3 spans 15 amino acids. Losses at the gene ends were 7 bases for V and 3 bases for J; bases not matched to a gene: 10. The CDR3 reads CASALRDRLTDTQYF. DNA for the CDR3: TGCGCCAGCGCCCTACGGGACAGGTTGACAGATACGCAGTATTTT.

This clonotype has more than one count but fewer than ten. The chain recombines TRBV21-1 with TRBJ2-5; no DNA check was done on the table's D call, TRBD1. TRBV21-1 constitutes a pseudogene. The length of the CDR3 is 13 residues. The CDR3 DNA reads TGTGCCTCCTTGACAGGGGAACAAGAGACCCAGTACTTC. Residues: CASLTGEQETQYF.

V gene TRBV6-2 or TRBV6-3 combines with J gene TRBJ2-3; the D gene could be TRBD1 or TRBD2 (5 bases each). Germline CDR1 is MNHEY and CDR2 is SVGEGT. Between the trimmed V and J ends, which lost 8 bases and 2 bases, there was a span of 14 bases. The CDR3 totals 14 residues. CDR3 DNA sequence: TGTGCCAGCGTAAGGGGCGGGCACACAGATACGCAGTATTTT. It encodes CASVRGGHTDTQYF.

The V call is TRBV6-2 or TRBV6-3, the J call TRBJ1-5; D remains ambiguous. This CDR3 comprises 15 residues. Per the germline V gene, CDR1 is MNHEY and CDR2 is SVGEGT. Trimming cost V 2 bases and J 6 bases, with 14 bases left between them. CDR3 protein: CASSYGQSKGQPQHF. CDR3 bases: TGTGCCAGCAGTTACGGTCAGAGCAAAGGTCAGCCCCAGCATTTT.

This clonotype was seen more than once but under ten times. This chain joins TRBV29-1 and TRBJ1-2; perhaps TRBD1 as D (6 bases). V was cut by 7 bases and J by 10 bases, with 22 bases left in between. CDR1 is SQVTM and CDR2 is ANQGSEA in the germline V gene. The CDR3 contains 13 residues. CDR3 in amino acids: CSARTAGGLAYTF. The DNA of the CDR3 is TGCAGCGCACGGACAGCCGGGGGGCTCGCCTACACCTTC.

The rearrangement uses TRBV5-1 and TRBJ2-5; TRBD1 agrees at 9 bases. The germline CDR1 and CDR2 sequences are SGHRS and YFSETQ. Trimming removed 5 bases from V and 2 bases from J; junction bases left unmatched: 10. CDR3 length equals 16 residues. The CDR3 bases are TGCGCCAGCAGACGGATTTCCGGGACAGGGCAAGAGACCCAGTACTTC. Translated: CASRRISGTGQETQYF.

V and J are TRBV12-3 or TRBV12-4 and TRBJ1-4; unclear D gene. V lost 3 bases and J lost 7, with 9 bases in between. The CDR3 runs to 13 residues. The CDR3 DNA is TGTGCCAGCAGTTTGGGCTTCACTGAAAAACTGTTTTTT. Amino acid sequence: CASSLGFTEKLFF.